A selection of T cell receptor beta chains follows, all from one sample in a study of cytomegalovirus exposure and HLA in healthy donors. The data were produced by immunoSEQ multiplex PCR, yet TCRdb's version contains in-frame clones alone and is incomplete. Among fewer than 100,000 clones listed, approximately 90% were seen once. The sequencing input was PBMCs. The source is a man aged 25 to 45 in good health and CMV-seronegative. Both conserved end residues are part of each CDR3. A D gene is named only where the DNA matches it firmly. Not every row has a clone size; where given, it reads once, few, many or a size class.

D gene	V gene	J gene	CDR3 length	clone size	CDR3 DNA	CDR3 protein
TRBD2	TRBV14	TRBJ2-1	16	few	TGTGCCAGCAGCCAAGAGTACCTAGCGGGGTACAATGAGCAGTTCTTC	CASSQEYLAGYNEQFF
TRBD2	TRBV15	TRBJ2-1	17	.	TGTGCCACCAGCAGAGATCGCCGGACTAGCGGTGACAATGAGCAGTTCTTC	CATSRDRRTSGDNEQFF
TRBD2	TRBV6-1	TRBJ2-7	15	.	TGTGCCAGCAGTGAAGGGGGGGGTCTTGACTACGAGCAGTACTTC	CASSEGGGLDYEQYF
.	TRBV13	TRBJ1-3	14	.	TGTGCCAGCAGCTTAGCTGCGGGGAGAAACACCATATATTTT	CASSLAAGRNTIYF
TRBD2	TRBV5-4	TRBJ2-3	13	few	TGTGCCAGCAGCCCAGGACTAGGGGATACGCAGTATTTT	CASSPGLGDTQYF
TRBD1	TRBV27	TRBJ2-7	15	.	TGTGCCAGCAGTTTGGCTGGGACAGGGAATTACGAGCAGTACTTC	CASSLAGTGNYEQYF
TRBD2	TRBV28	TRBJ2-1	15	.	TGTGCCAGCATGGGGACTAGCGGGAGGGCCCGGGAGCAGTTCTTC	CASMGTSGRAREQFF
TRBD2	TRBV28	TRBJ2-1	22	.	TGTGCCAGCAGTTGGGCCATGGGACTAGCGGGAAACGACGCTAAGCCGTACAATGAGCAGTTCTTC	CASSWAMGLAGNDAKPYNEQFF
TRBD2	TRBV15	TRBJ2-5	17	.	TGTGCCACCAGCAGAGATCCCAGTCTAGCGGCCCAAGAGACCCAGTACTTC	CATSRDPSLAAQETQYF
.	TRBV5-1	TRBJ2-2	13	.	TGCGCCAGCAGCTTGGGTCCAACCGGGGAGCTGTTTTTT	CASSLGPTGELFF
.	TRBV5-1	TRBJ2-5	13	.	TGCGCCAGCACTAAGAGGGCCCAAGAGACCCAGTACTTC	CASTKRAQETQYF
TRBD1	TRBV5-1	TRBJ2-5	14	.	TGCGCCAGCAGCTGGGGGACAGGCCAAGAGACCCAGTACTTC	CASSWGTGQETQYF
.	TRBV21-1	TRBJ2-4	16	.	TGTGCCAGCAGCAAGGCCGCGACAGGGAGGAAAAACATTCAGTACTTC	CASSKAATGRKNIQYF
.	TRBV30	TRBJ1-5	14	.	TGTGCCTGGATTCTCAGCTACGCGGGTCAGCCCCAGCATTTT	CAWILSYAGQPQHF
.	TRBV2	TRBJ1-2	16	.	TGTGCCAGCAGTGAAATTCCGTTTGGTACAGAAGAGGGCTACACCTTC	CASSEIPFGTEEGYTF
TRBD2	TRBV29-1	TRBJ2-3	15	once	TGCAGCGTTGATGGGGCTAGCGGGGTGGCCGATACGCAGTATTTT	CSVDGASGVADTQYF
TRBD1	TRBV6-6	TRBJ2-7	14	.	TGTGCCAGCAGTTACTTGGGACAGGGGAGTGAGCAGTACTTC	CASSYLGQGSEQYF
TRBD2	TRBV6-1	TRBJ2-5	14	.	TGTGCCAGCAGTGATAGCGGGAGGGGGCGGACCCAGTACTTC	CASSDSGRGRTQYF
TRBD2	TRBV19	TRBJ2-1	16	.	TGTGCCAGTAGGTGGCGGGTTGCTAGCGGAAACAATGAGCAGTTCTTC	CASRWRVASGNNEQFF
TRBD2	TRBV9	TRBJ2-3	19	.	TGTGCCAGCAGCAAAGGACTAGCGGGGGCCAAAACTAGCACAGATACGCAGTATTTT	CASSKGLAGAKTSTDTQYF
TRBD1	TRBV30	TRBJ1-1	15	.	TGTGCCTGGAGTGTCCCCAGGGGGCTTCGGACTGAAGCTTTCTTT	CAWSVPRGLRTEAFF
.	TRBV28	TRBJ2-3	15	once	TGTGCCAGCAGAATGGCGGGACAGTCCACAGATACGCAGTATTTT	CASRMAGQSTDTQYF
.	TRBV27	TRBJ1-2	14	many	TGTGCCAGCAGTGAGACACAAGCTAACTATGGCTACACCTTC	CASSETQANYGYTF
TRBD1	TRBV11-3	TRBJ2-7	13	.	TGTGCCAGCAGCTTACAGGGGGCGCCCGAGCAGTACTTC	CASSLQGAPEQYF
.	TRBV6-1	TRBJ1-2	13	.	TGTGCCAGCAGTCCAACCCGGGATAATGGCTACACCTTC	CASSPTRDNGYTF
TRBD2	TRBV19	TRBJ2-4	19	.	TGTGCCAGTAGTATGGGGTTAGCGGGACTATTTTTAGCCAAAAACATTCAGTACTTC	CASSMGLAGLFLAKNIQYF
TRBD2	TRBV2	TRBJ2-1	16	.	TGTGCCAGCAGTGAAGTGAGAACTAGCGGGGGGGGTGAGCAGTTCTTC	CASSEVRTSGGGEQFF
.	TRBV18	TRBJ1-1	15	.	TGTGCCAGCTCACCGGAGCAGCCAGGGAGGACTGAAGCTTTCTTT	CASSPEQPGRTEAFF
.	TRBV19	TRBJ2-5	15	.	TGTGCCAGTAGTCCTCAAGGGACAATACAAGAGACCCAGTACTTC	CASSPQGTIQETQYF
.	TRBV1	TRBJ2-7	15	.	TGCACCAGCAGCCAAGACCACAGAGACTCCTACGAGCAGTACTTC	CTSSQDHRDSYEQYF
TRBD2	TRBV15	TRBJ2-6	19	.	TGTGCCACCAGCAGACAGGGAGGGTTTCTCGGCTCTGGGGCCAACGTCCTGACTTTC	CATSRQGGFLGSGANVLTF
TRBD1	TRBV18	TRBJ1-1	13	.	TGTGCCAGCTCACGCGACAGGGACACTGAAGCTTTCTTT	CASSRDRDTEAFF
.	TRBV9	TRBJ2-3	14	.	TGTGCCAGCAGCGTAGGTCCACACACAGATACGCAGTATTTT	CASSVGPHTDTQYF
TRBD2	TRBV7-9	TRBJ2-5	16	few	TGTGCCAGCAGCCCCCGGATAGCGGGGATCCAAGAGACCCAGTACTTC	CASSPRIAGIQETQYF
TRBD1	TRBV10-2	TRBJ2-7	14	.	TGCGCCAGCAGTGAGAGGCAGGGGGCGTACGAGCAGTACTTC	CASSERQGAYEQYF
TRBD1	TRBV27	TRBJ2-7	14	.	TGTGCCAGCAGTTTCACAGGGGATACCTACGAGCAGTACTTC	CASSFTGDTYEQYF
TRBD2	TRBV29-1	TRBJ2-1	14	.	TGCAGCGTCCCGACTAGCGGGAGTTACAATGAGCAGTTCTTC	CSVPTSGSYNEQFF
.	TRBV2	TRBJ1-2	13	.	TGTGCCAGCAGTGTTGTAACAAACTATGGCTACACCTTC	CASSVVTNYGYTF
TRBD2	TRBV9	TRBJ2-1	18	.	TGTGCCAGCAGCGTATCCGCCGGGACTAGCGGTACCTACAATGAGCAGTTCTTC	CASSVSAGTSGTYNEQFF
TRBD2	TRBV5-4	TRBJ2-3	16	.	TGTGCCAGCAGCTTGCTTGATTTTGAGCGGGGGGAAGGGCAGTATTTT	CASSLLDFERGEGQYF
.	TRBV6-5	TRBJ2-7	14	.	TGTGCCAGCAGTGCATTGCTACAGGGCGCCGAGCAGTACTTC	CASSALLQGAEQYF